This T cell receptor beta chain was captured by sequencing in a study of T cell responses to AZD1222 COVID-19 vaccine. TCRdb keeps only in-frame clones here, not all; method: immunoSEQ multiplex PCR. The data show 150,000 or so clones, 85% to 90% seen once. CDR1 is PRHDT, CDR2 FYEKMQ, per germline (reference sequence). The V and J ends lost 5 bases and 8 bases respectively, with 13 bases between them. The CDR3 is 13 amino acids. The rearrangement uses TRBV13 and TRBJ1-5, with D tentatively TRBD1 (6 bases). Material: peripheral blood, obtained on day 0 of AZD1222 vaccination. The origin of this receptor is an adult in good health. The CDR3 here is CASSHIGGEPQHF. In DNA, the CDR3 is TGTGCCAGCAGCCATATAGGGGGGGAGCCCCAGCATTTT.